This TCR beta chain was identified during a study of cytomegalovirus exposure and HLA in healthy donors. PCR used 60 Vbeta primers and 13 Jbeta primers. TCRdb keeps only in-frame clones here, not all; method: immunoSEQ multiplex PCR. Of more than 95,000 clones listed, roughly 80% were seen once; the top ten hold more than 1%. All donors participated as healthy donors of bone marrow. Germline loops: CDR1 GTSNPN, CDR2 SVGIG (reference sequence). CDR3 size: 12 residues. V lost 4 bases and J lost 10, with 15 bases in between. The chain has TRBV30 and TRBJ2-3, with a weak D call TRBD2 (6 bases). The origin of this receptor is a female donor in good health and CMV-seronegative. The sequencing input was PBMCs. In DNA form, the CDR3 reads TGTGCCTGGACGGCCGGGAGCCGGGCGCAGTATTTT. It translates to CAWTAGSRAQYF.